The rows below give T cell receptor beta chains drawn from one sample of a study of T-cell reconstitution after alpha-beta-depleted transplantation in children. TCRdb ran MiXCR on the PCR reads and lists one entry per CDR3 protein. The sample contains 600,000 to 700,000 distinct CDR3 sequences, 15% to 20% of which appear only once. The sequences come from PBMCs from the stem cell graft donor, collected from the stem cell graft. Receptor source: a human donor who donated a stem cell graft to a child with acute myeloid leukemia. Both conserved end residues are trimmed from each CDR3. The order of the fields is J gene, V gene, D gene, CDR3 protein. The D gene is left open where the match is weak.

>TRBJ2-6|TRBV30|.
AWSGKGAGANVLT
>TRBJ1-1|TRBV4-2|TRBD1
ASSQTGVGDTEAF
>TRBJ2-3|TRBV10-3|TRBD1
AISVRTGFTDTQY
>TRBJ1-5|TRBV20-1|.
SASYGNQPQH
>TRBJ2-1|TRBV20-1|TRBD2
SAPHGGGSYNEQF
>TRBJ1-1|TRBV27|.
TSSLSTRVLNTEAF
>TRBJ2-2|TRBV6-5|.
ASSYSLDFGELF
>TRBJ1-1|TRBV21-1|.
ASRNRAMNTEAF
>TRBJ1-1|TRBV7-9|.
ASSSLLEAF
>TRBJ2-5|TRBV20-1|.
SAKWETQY
>TRBJ2-4|TRBV5-1|TRBD2
ASSLDGGGNIQY
>TRBJ2-3|TRBV7-8|.
ASSLAGPGSDTQY
>TRBJ1-4|TRBV20-1|.
SARISGLDKLF
>TRBJ2-3|TRBV20-1|.
SASVTDMQY
>TRBJ2-3|TRBV20-1|.
SAPLGGGTDTQY
>TRBJ1-6|TRBV9|.
ASSVADSRNSPLH
>TRBJ1-5|TRBV20-1|.
SVPADYSNQPQH
>TRBJ2-3|TRBV24-1|.
AISPGTFTDTQY
>TRBJ2-3|TRBV15|.
ATSRDTYSNTQY
>TRBJ2-7|TRBV5-5|.
ASSRNPTVGDYEQY
>TRBJ1-6|TRBV6-5|.
ASRRAYNSPLH
>TRBJ1-4|TRBV7-2|.
ASSYGLGGEKLF
>TRBJ2-5|TRBV28|.
ASSLSLPGGGVQETQY
>TRBJ2-5|TRBV7-2|.
ASSFLRSQETQY
>TRBJ2-5|TRBV5-1|.
ASSRRSDSQQETQY
>TRBJ2-1|TRBV12-3/TRBV12-4|.
ASSTDRGEQF
>TRBJ2-3|TRBV20-1|.
SASRDDTQY
>TRBJ1-2|TRBV6-1|TRBD1
ASSLTGVGYGYT
>TRBJ2-5|TRBV12-3/TRBV12-4|.
ASSFEGRREETQY
>TRBJ2-2|TRBV20-1|.
SARAPETPGTGELF
>TRBJ2-5|TRBV20-1|.
SARDPWQEQETQY
>TRBJ2-1|TRBV5-1|.
ASSRVVGSNEQF
>TRBJ2-7|TRBV6-5|.
ASSRAGYEQY
>TRBJ1-5|TRBV12-3/TRBV12-4|TRBD1
ASITRQGLNQPQH
>TRBJ1-2|TRBV29-1|.
SVGGGLNGYT
>TRBJ2-2|TRBV12-3/TRBV12-4|TRBD2
ASSSGSSGGYRELF
>TRBJ1-1|TRBV7-9|.
ASSVEGRDAEAF
>TRBJ2-2|TRBV4-1|TRBD1
ASSQVQGGGTGELF
>TRBJ1-5|TRBV15|TRBD1
ATSRTRGNQPQH
>TRBJ2-1|TRBV12-3/TRBV12-4|.
ASSSRGHEQF
>TRBJ1-5|TRBV6-1|TRBD1
ASGGTGGLYSNQPQH
>TRBJ2-3|TRBV12-3/TRBV12-4|TRBD2
ASSQTSSTDTQY